A selection of T cell receptor beta chains follows, all from one sample in a study of blood T cell repertoires in COVID-19. Profiled with immunoSEQ multiplex PCR; TCRdb holds only in-frame clones, not every one. Counted here are around 310,000 clones, 90% occurring once; the ten biggest clones make up around 1%. Sequences were obtained from peripheral blood. The receptors shown here come from a woman between 35 and 50 years old with COVID-19, enrolled during active disease. CDR3s include the opening cysteine and the closing phenylalanine or tryptophan. Each record gives: clone size, D gene, V gene, J gene, CDR3 DNA, CDR3 protein. A D gene is named only where the DNA matches it firmly. Part of the rows lack a size; the others show once, few, many or a class for expanded clones.

size: .; D: .; V: TRBV7-9; J: TRBJ1-3; DNA: TGTGCCAGCAGCCACGACAACTCTGGAAACACCATATATTTT; CDR3: CASSHDNSGNTIYF
size: once; D: TRBD2; V: TRBV2; J: TRBJ2-1; DNA: TGTGCCAGCAGTAAGGGACTAGTCTACAATGAGCAGTTCTTC; CDR3: CASSKGLVYNEQFF
size: .; D: .; V: TRBV9; J: TRBJ1-5; DNA: TGTGCCAGCAGCCAGGGGTTGGGCAATCAGCCCCAGCATTTT; CDR3: CASSQGLGNQPQHF
size: once; D: .; V: TRBV2; J: TRBJ2-7; DNA: TGTGCCACTACGAGCGGCCCGACGGTAAGGGGGTCCTACGAGCAGTACTTC; CDR3: CATTSGPTVRGSYEQYF
size: once; D: TRBD2; V: TRBV28; J: TRBJ2-7; DNA: TGTGCCAGCAGCAGGGGACTAGCGGGAGGGAGGTACGAGCAGTACTTC; CDR3: CASSRGLAGGRYEQYF
size: .; D: .; V: TRBV28; J: TRBJ2-3; DNA: TGTGCCACGAGGAAGCAGGGTGCAGATACGCAGTATTTT; CDR3: CATRKQGADTQYF
size: .; D: .; V: TRBV7-9; J: TRBJ1-3; DNA: TGTGCCAGCCCCTACCCTGGAAACACCATATATTTT; CDR3: CASPYPGNTIYF
size: .; D: .; V: TRBV23-1; J: TRBJ2-2; DNA: TGCGCCAGCAGTCAAAACTTCCTGCTGTACACCGGGGAGCTGTTTTTT; CDR3: CASSQNFLLYTGELFF
size: .; D: .; V: TRBV4-2; J: TRBJ2-3; DNA: TGTGCCAGCAGCCACCGGGGGGACACACTTGAGAATACGCAGTATTTT; CDR3: CASSHRGDTLENTQYF
size: .; D: TRBD2; V: TRBV28; J: TRBJ2-7; DNA: TGTGCCAGCACCAAGGGGACTAGCTGGTACGAGCAGTACTTC; CDR3: CASTKGTSWYEQYF
size: .; D: .; V: TRBV29-1; J: TRBJ1-2; DNA: TGCAGCGTTGATGCCTTGGGGGAGGGCTATGGCTACACCTTC; CDR3: CSVDALGEGYGYTF
size: .; D: .; V: TRBV7-9; J: TRBJ2-3; DNA: TGTGCCAGCAGCCTTCCCCTGGAGGAGGCGGCTACGCAGTATTTT; CDR3: CASSLPLEEAATQYF
size: .; D: TRBD2; V: TRBV24-1; J: TRBJ2-1; DNA: TGTGCCACCAGTGACTCCGGGACTAGCGGGCTCTGGGATGAGCAGTTCTTC; CDR3: CATSDSGTSGLWDEQFF
size: .; D: .; V: TRBV12-1; J: TRBJ1-1; DNA: TGTGCCAGCAGCTCCTGGGACTCATCGACTGAAGCTTTCTTT; CDR3: CASSSWDSSTEAFF
size: .; D: TRBD1; V: TRBV19; J: TRBJ2-7; DNA: TGTGCCAGTAGTCTAGGGCCGGGACAGGGGACGGGCGAGCAGTACTTC; CDR3: CASSLGPGQGTGEQYF
size: .; D: TRBD1; V: TRBV10-3; J: TRBJ2-3; DNA: TGTGCCAACGCCCCGGGACAGGGGGCAGATACGCAGTATTTT; CDR3: CANAPGQGADTQYF
size: .; D: TRBD2; V: TRBV29-1; J: TRBJ2-3; DNA: TGCAGCGTTGAATTGGCTAGCGGGTCAACAGATACGCAGTATTTT; CDR3: CSVELASGSTDTQYF
size: .; D: TRBD1; V: TRBV6-2/TRBV6-3; J: TRBJ1-2; DNA: TGTGCCAGCAGTTACGGGACAGCTAACTATGGCTACACCTTC; CDR3: CASSYGTANYGYTF
size: .; D: TRBD1; V: TRBV6-5; J: TRBJ1-2; DNA: TGTGCCAGCAGCCCCAACGGACAGGGTAACTATGGCTACACCTTC; CDR3: CASSPNGQGNYGYTF
size: .; D: .; V: TRBV2; J: TRBJ1-3; DNA: TGTGCCAGCAGTATTGGACTTGGAAACACCATATATTTT; CDR3: CASSIGLGNTIYF
size: .; D: TRBD2; V: TRBV7-3; J: TRBJ2-1; DNA: TGTGCCAGCAGCCCTCACGAGCGGGGGGGCAACTACAATGAGCAGTTCTTC; CDR3: CASSPHERGGNYNEQFF
size: .; D: .; V: TRBV4-3; J: TRBJ1-1; DNA: TGCGCCAGCAGCCAAGATCGAAGACAGCGTATGAACACTGAAGCTTTCTTT; CDR3: CASSQDRRQRMNTEAFF
size: .; D: TRBD2; V: TRBV5-4; J: TRBJ2-1; DNA: TGTGCCAGCAGCCTAGCGGGAGGGTTCGTGAATGAGCAGTTCTTC; CDR3: CASSLAGGFVNEQFF
size: .; D: TRBD1; V: TRBV28; J: TRBJ1-4; DNA: TGTGCCAGCAGGGAACAGGGGGAGAAACTGTTTTTT; CDR3: CASREQGEKLFF
size: .; D: .; V: TRBV7-9; J: TRBJ1-2; DNA: TGTGCCAGCAGCCCCTACAGGAACTATGGCTACACCTTC; CDR3: CASSPYRNYGYTF
size: .; D: .; V: TRBV2; J: TRBJ1-1; DNA: TGTGCCAGCAGTGTTCAGGGGAACACTGAAGCTTTCTTT; CDR3: CASSVQGNTEAFF
size: .; D: TRBD1; V: TRBV5-5; J: TRBJ1-1; DNA: TGTGCCAGCAGCCCGTCGGGGACAGGGCACACTGAAGCTTTCTTT; CDR3: CASSPSGTGHTEAFF
size: .; D: .; V: TRBV27; J: TRBJ2-7; DNA: TGTGCCAGCAGTCCCCCGCGGGTTCCGGGCGAGCAGTACTTC; CDR3: CASSPPRVPGEQYF
size: .; D: TRBD2; V: TRBV27; J: TRBJ2-1; DNA: TGTGCCAGCAGTTTCCCCATAGGTGCGGGAGGGCCCAATGAGCAGTTCTTC; CDR3: CASSFPIGAGGPNEQFF
size: .; D: .; V: TRBV6-5; J: TRBJ2-5; DNA: TGTGCCAGCAGTTACGGGGGCAGGGAGAAGGAGACCCAGTACTTC; CDR3: CASSYGGREKETQYF
size: .; D: TRBD1; V: TRBV5-1; J: TRBJ1-2; DNA: TGCGCCAGCACGGGACAGGGAAACTATGGCTACACCTTC; CDR3: CASTGQGNYGYTF
size: .; D: TRBD1; V: TRBV25-1; J: TRBJ1-3; DNA: TGTGCCAGCAGTGATTGGACAGGGCGAAACACCATATATTTT; CDR3: CASSDWTGRNTIYF
size: .; D: TRBD1; V: TRBV12-5; J: TRBJ1-1; DNA: TGTGCTAGTGGTCAGCAGGGGGGCACTGAAGCTTTCTTT; CDR3: CASGQQGGTEAFF
size: .; D: .; V: TRBV9; J: TRBJ2-7; DNA: TGTGCCAGCAGCAAGGGTGGGGGGATCAAAGGTAACGAGCAGTACTTC; CDR3: CASSKGGGIKGNEQYF
size: .; D: TRBD1; V: TRBV7-9; J: TRBJ1-6; DNA: TGTGCCAGCAGCCGAACGAGGACAGGGGTCACGTCCTATAATTCACCCCTCCACTTT; CDR3: CASSRTRTGVTSYNSPLHF
size: once; D: TRBD1; V: TRBV5-4; J: TRBJ1-1; DNA: TGTGCCAGCAGCCGAGGGACAGGGGGGGACACTGAAGCTTTCTTT; CDR3: CASSRGTGGDTEAFF
size: .; D: TRBD2; V: TRBV3-1/TRBV3-2; J: TRBJ2-4; DNA: TGTGCCAGCAGAAAGAGCGGGAGGGGGAAAAACATTCAGTACTTC; CDR3: CASRKSGRGKNIQYF
size: once; D: .; V: TRBV28; J: TRBJ1-5; DNA: TGTGCCAGCAGGGACACAATCGTTCAGCCCCAGCATTTT; CDR3: CASRDTIVQPQHF
size: .; D: .; V: TRBV28; J: TRBJ1-2; DNA: TGTGCCAGCAGTTTATCGGGGGGAAAGGGGTTACGCTACACCTTC; CDR3: CASSLSGGKGLRYTF
size: .; D: .; V: TRBV10-3; J: TRBJ1-4; DNA: TGTGCCATCAGTGAGCCATCAGGGCCAACTAATGAAAAACTGTTTTTT; CDR3: CAISEPSGPTNEKLFF
size: .; D: TRBD2; V: TRBV27; J: TRBJ2-1; DNA: TGTGCCAGCAGTTACATGGTGGCGGGGGGCAATGAGCAGTTCTTC; CDR3: CASSYMVAGGNEQFF
size: .; D: .; V: TRBV10-1; J: TRBJ2-7; DNA: TGCGCCAGCAGCCTTCTTTGGCGGGCGTGCGAGCAGTACTTC; CDR3: CASSLLWRACEQYF